These T cell receptor beta chains were read from a single sample in a study of T cell responses to AZD1222 COVID-19 vaccine. Only in-frame clones appear in the TCRdb table, and some are missing; sequencing was by immunoSEQ multiplex PCR. The table includes about 120,000 clones, over 75% detected once. The sample was peripheral blood, taken on day 0 of MenACWY control vaccination. The receptors shown here come from an adult in good health. Each CDR3 is given with its conserved first and last residue. The D gene is left open where the match is weak.

V	D	J	CDR3
TRBV29-1	-	TRBJ2-2	CSVGDSYFGELFF
TRBV29-1	TRBD1	TRBJ2-1	CSVELGTGNGEQFF
TRBV6-5	-	TRBJ2-7	CASSSLRANEQYF
TRBV30	-	TRBJ2-1	CAWVGHDEQFF
TRBV19	-	TRBJ2-1	CASSREGGRARNEQFF
TRBV28	-	TRBJ1-1	CASSFPNTEAFF
TRBV10-3	-	TRBJ1-1	CAISESGRGVAFF
TRBV3-1/TRBV3-2	-	TRBJ1-6	CASSLGAGNSPLHF
TRBV7-2	-	TRBJ2-5	CASSFGREETQYF
TRBV12-5	-	TRBJ1-1	CASGLWGRTEAFF
TRBV19	TRBD1	TRBJ1-2	CASSYQGQGNDGYTF
TRBV11-1	-	TRBJ2-7	CASSTPAGRYSYEQYF
TRBV11-3	-	TRBJ2-3	CASSYLKTDTQYF
TRBV6-1	-	TRBJ1-5	CASSEGAGGKPQHF
TRBV4-2	TRBD2	TRBJ2-7	CASSPVGGAYEQYF
TRBV4-3	-	TRBJ1-4	CASSQESQRGGSEKLFF
TRBV19	-	TRBJ1-1	CASTWRVWGNTEAFF
TRBV30	TRBD1	TRBJ1-2	CAWSRTGGGGYTF
TRBV10-1	TRBD1	TRBJ2-5	CASSPDRGSETQYF
TRBV7-2	TRBD2	TRBJ2-3	CASSFRLAGAVTDTQYF
TRBV2	-	TRBJ1-2	CASSDSVQKDEGYTF
TRBV10-3	-	TRBJ2-7	CAISDGAGEQYF
TRBV6-5	-	TRBJ1-6	CASSYNRQRDSPLHF
TRBV10-3	-	TRBJ2-1	CAISESRGGNEQFF
TRBV7-2	-	TRBJ2-4	CASSLDGPGVNIQYF
TRBV5-1	TRBD1	TRBJ2-1	CASSLYRTGEQFF
TRBV28	-	TRBJ1-2	CASRPMAGAGYTF
TRBV28	-	TRBJ2-7	CASSLDGQKPTYEQYF
TRBV9	TRBD1	TRBJ1-3	CASSPKRQGSSGNTIYF
TRBV2	TRBD1	TRBJ2-5	CASTEGQKAVGTQYF
TRBV18	-	TRBJ2-2	CASSPRVNTGELFF
TRBV7-2	-	TRBJ2-2	CASSGFRPDTGELFF
TRBV19	-	TRBJ1-5	CASAGLLSNQPQHF
TRBV3-1/TRBV3-2	TRBD1	TRBJ1-2	CASSPDRGHGYTF
TRBV5-1	-	TRBJ1-1	CASRFSLGARTEAFF
TRBV4-3	TRBD1	TRBJ1-1	CASSLQGGTEAFF
TRBV5-5	TRBD2	TRBJ2-5	CASSLMGGWYETQYF
TRBV3-1/TRBV3-2	-	TRBJ2-6	CASGQQTLGANVLTF
TRBV9	-	TRBJ2-2	CASSVGQANTGELFF
TRBV12-3/TRBV12-4	-	TRBJ2-1	CASTRGEFNEQFF
TRBV7-7	TRBD2	TRBJ2-2	CASSLSGGNTGELFF
TRBV4-3	-	TRBJ1-2	CASSQDPSSTGYGYTF
TRBV11-1	-	TRBJ2-7	CASSLGQNYEQYF
TRBV12-3/TRBV12-4	-	TRBJ2-3	CASSLINTQYF
TRBV6-5	TRBD1	TRBJ1-1	CASSRQGGGGTEAFF
TRBV10-3	-	TRBJ1-5	CAISEFGGSNQPQHF
TRBV12-3/TRBV12-4	-	TRBJ1-2	CASSLNRPDGYTF
TRBV4-1	-	TRBJ2-5	CASSPLHEGGRETQYF
TRBV5-5	-	TRBJ1-2	CASSPLVNADRAYGYTF
TRBV27	-	TRBJ1-1	CASSLDGRVSFRAFF
TRBV5-1	-	TRBJ2-7	CASSLGVTTYEQYF
TRBV7-2	TRBD2	TRBJ2-3	CASSSSGGAITTDTQYF
TRBV11-1	-	TRBJ1-2	CASSRTEYGYTF
TRBV15	-	TRBJ1-1	CATSRGGFEAFF
TRBV18	TRBD1	TRBJ1-2	CASSPGEQGTSKGYTF